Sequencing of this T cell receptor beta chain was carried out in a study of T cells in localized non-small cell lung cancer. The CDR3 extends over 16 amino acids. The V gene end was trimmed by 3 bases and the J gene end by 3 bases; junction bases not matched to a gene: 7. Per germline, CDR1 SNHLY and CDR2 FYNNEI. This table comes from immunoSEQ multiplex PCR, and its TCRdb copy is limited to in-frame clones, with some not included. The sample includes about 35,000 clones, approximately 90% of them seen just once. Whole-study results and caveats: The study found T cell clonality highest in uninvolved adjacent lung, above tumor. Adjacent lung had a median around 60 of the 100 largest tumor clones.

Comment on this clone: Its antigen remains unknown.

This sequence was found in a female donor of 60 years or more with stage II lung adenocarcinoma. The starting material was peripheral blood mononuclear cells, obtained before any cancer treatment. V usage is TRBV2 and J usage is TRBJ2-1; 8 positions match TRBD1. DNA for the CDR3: TGTGCCAGCAGTGACCCTACAGGGGGGCTCTACAATGAGCAGTTCTTC. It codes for CASSDPTGGLYNEQFF.